Listed below are T cell receptor beta chains from one sample, sequenced in a study of CD8 T cells in ankylosing spondylitis. A single record per CDR3 protein comes from TCRdb applying MiXCR to the 5' RACE reads. The data show approximately 240,000 distinct CDR3 sequences, approximately 10% seen once. Sample: blood, either unsorted or a sorted T cell fraction (not recorded which). These receptors were collected from a male donor with ankylosing spondylitis or in good health (not recorded which). CDR3s include the opening cysteine and the closing phenylalanine or tryptophan. D genes are given only for firm matches. Clone size is given for some rows only: seen once, a few or many times, or a class if the clone is expanded.

abundance	d_gene	v_gene	j_gene	CDR3nt	CDR3aa
many	.	TRBV5-1	TRBJ2-7	TGCGCCAGCAGCCTGAATACAGCCACCTACGAGCAGTACTTC	CASSLNTATYEQYF
many	.	TRBV12-3/TRBV12-4	TRBJ1-1	TGTGCCAGCAGTCCCGGGGGGCCTAACACTGAAGCTTTCTTT	CASSPGGPNTEAFF
.	.	TRBV6-4	TRBJ2-2	TGTGCCAGCAGTGACGGGAGCACCGGGGAGCTGTTTTTT	CASSDGSTGELFF
.	TRBD1	TRBV25-1	TRBJ2-5	TGTGCCAGCAGTACCCGGGACAGGGTGTTTGAGACCCAGTACTTC	CASSTRDRVFETQYF
many	.	TRBV5-1	TRBJ2-5	TGCGCCAGCAGCTTCCAAATCCAAGAGACCCAGTACTTC	CASSFQIQETQYF
many	TRBD2	TRBV5-1	TRBJ2-1	TGCGCCAGCAGCATTGGGACTAGCAATGAGCAGTTCTTC	CASSIGTSNEQFF
.	TRBD2	TRBV4-2	TRBJ2-1	TGTGCCAGCAGCCTCACCTTAGCGGGAGACCCCGGGGAGCAGTTCTTC	CASSLTLAGDPGEQFF
many	.	TRBV5-8	TRBJ2-7	TGTGCCAGCAGCCTGGGCAGGAATCTAAACTACGAGCAGTACTTC	CASSLGRNLNYEQYF
many	.	TRBV7-2	TRBJ2-1	TGTGCCAGCAGCCTCGGTAGATACAATGAGCAGTTCTTC	CASSLGRYNEQFF
many	.	TRBV3-1	TRBJ1-2	TGTGCCAGCAGCCAGGGTGGCTATGGCAGCCACTATGGCTACACCTTC	CASSQGGYGSHYGYTF
many	.	TRBV9	TRBJ2-2	TGTGCCAGCAGCGTAGAGATTACCGGGGAGCTGTTTTTT	CASSVEITGELFF
.	.	TRBV18	TRBJ2-3	TGTGCCAGCTCACCGGGGGGCGGATCAGATACGCAGTATTTT	CASSPGGGSDTQYF
many	.	TRBV12-5	TRBJ1-1	TGTGCTAGTGGTTTGGTCCCCTCGATGGCTTTCTTT	CASGLVPSMAFF
many	.	TRBV6-1	TRBJ2-7	TGTGCCAGCAGCTGGTCCTTGAATGATCGCGAGCAGTACTTC	CASSWSLNDREQYF
.	TRBD1	TRBV10-1	TRBJ1-1	TGCGCCAGCAGGGCTACAGGGGGAGGGACTGAAGCTTTCTTT	CASRATGGGTEAFF
many	.	TRBV5-6	TRBJ2-7	TGTGCCAGCAGCCGGGGCGGAGGGGGCATGTACGAGCAGTACTTC	CASSRGGGGMYEQYF
many	.	TRBV25-1	TRBJ2-6	TGTGCCAGCAGTGAACCCTCTGGGGCCAACGTCCTGACTTTC	CASSEPSGANVLTF
few	.	TRBV25-1	TRBJ1-2	TGTGCCAGCAGTGACGCATCTTCTAGGAGTGGCTACACCTTC	CASSDASSRSGYTF
few	.	TRBV2	TRBJ2-1	TGTGCCAGCAAAGTGGTGGAGGACAGCGACAATGAGCAGTTCTTC	CASKVVEDSDNEQFF
many	.	TRBV30	TRBJ2-5	TGTGCCTGGACCCTGGCGGCAGGGTTTGGGGAGACCCAGTACTTC	CAWTLAAGFGETQYF
many	.	TRBV5-1	TRBJ1-6	TGCGCCAGCAGCCTTACCGTTATGGCCTCCGGGAATTCACCCCTCCACTTT	CASSLTVMASGNSPLHF
once	TRBD2	TRBV20-1	TRBJ2-1	TGCAGTGCTAGCTGGGCGGGAGCGCAGGATGAGCAGTTCTTC	CSASWAGAQDEQFF
many	.	TRBV20-1	TRBJ2-3	TGCAGTGCTAGAGCCCCGGACTGGTTCACAGATACGCAGTATTTT	CSARAPDWFTDTQYF
.	TRBD2	TRBV20-1	TRBJ2-3	TGCAGTGCTAGAGAGGAGAGGCGGGGGGTTCGAGATACGCAGTATTTT	CSAREERRGVRDTQYF
few	.	TRBV7-2	TRBJ1-1	TGTGCCAGCAGCTCCCAGACATCTTCTGAAGCTTTCTTT	CASSSQTSSEAFF
many	TRBD2	TRBV4-1	TRBJ2-5	TGCGCCAGCAGCCAACTCGGTGGGAGGACTAGCACAGAGACCCAGTACTTC	CASSQLGGRTSTETQYF
many	.	TRBV6-6	TRBJ2-3	TGTGCCAGCAGTTACGGGACAGATACGCAGTATTTT	CASSYGTDTQYF
many	TRBD2	TRBV10-3	TRBJ2-7	TGTGCCACCCGGACTAGCGGGAGTATCAACGAGCAGTACTTC	CATRTSGSINEQYF
.	TRBD1	TRBV7-2	TRBJ1-1	TGTGCCAGCAGCCGAACAGGGGCAATTGAAGCTTTCTTT	CASSRTGAIEAFF
few	.	TRBV7-2	TRBJ1-2	TGTGCCAGCAGCTTATTTTCCCCAGACTATGGCTACACCTTC	CASSLFSPDYGYTF
many	.	TRBV7-9	TRBJ2-3	TGTGCCAGCAGCCCACCCCTTGCGCCGGTGGATACGCAGTATTTT	CASSPPLAPVDTQYF
.	.	TRBV10-3	TRBJ2-3	TGTGCCATCAGCCTAAACACAGATACGCAGTATTTT	CAISLNTDTQYF
many	TRBD1	TRBV20-1	TRBJ1-1	TGCAGTGCCCCGGGACAGGGGGACACTGAAGCTTTCTTT	CSAPGQGDTEAFF
many	.	TRBV29-1	TRBJ2-1	TGCAGCGTTGGGTCGGGGGACAGCTCCTACAATGAGCAGTTCTTC	CSVGSGDSSYNEQFF
many	.	TRBV20-1	TRBJ2-7	TGCAGTGCTAGCCCAGCTATTTTCTACGAGCAGTACTTC	CSASPAIFYEQYF
few	.	TRBV9	TRBJ2-7	TGTGCCAGCAGCCTCTGGCGACGCCTGAGGTACGAGCAGTACTTC	CASSLWRRLRYEQYF
many	.	TRBV21-1	TRBJ2-2	TGTGCCAGCAGCAAAGACCCCCCCTTATACGGGGAGCTGTTTTTT	CASSKDPPLYGELFF
many	.	TRBV4-1	TRBJ1-4	TGCGCCAGCCGCCGAGGGGGGGCGCGAGAAGATGAAAAACTGTTTTTT	CASRRGGAREDEKLFF
many	.	TRBV7-2	TRBJ2-1	TGTGCCAGCAGCTTAAGCTGGAGAAATGAGCAGTTCTTC	CASSLSWRNEQFF
many	TRBD1	TRBV9	TRBJ2-2	TGTGCCAGCGCCACAGGACAGGGCACGTCCGGGGAGCTGTTTTTT	CASATGQGTSGELFF
many	TRBD1	TRBV12-3/TRBV12-4	TRBJ2-1	TGTGCCAGCAGAACCACTGCCGGGACAGGGATAGTTGAGCAGTTCTTC	CASRTTAGTGIVEQFF
many	TRBD2	TRBV3-1	TRBJ2-1	TGTGCCAGCAGCCAAGACGGAGCGGGAGTAACCTACAATGAGCAGTTCTTC	CASSQDGAGVTYNEQFF
many	.	TRBV6-1	TRBJ2-5	TGTGCCAGTTTCTACTCCCAGTACTTC	CASFYSQYF
few	.	TRBV7-9	TRBJ2-5	TGTGCCAGCAGCTCGGGGGGCAGCCAAGAGACCCAGTACTTC	CASSSGGSQETQYF
many	TRBD1	TRBV25-1	TRBJ2-7	TGTGCCAGCAGTGCCCAGACAGGGGGTCGGACCTACGAGCAGTACTTC	CASSAQTGGRTYEQYF